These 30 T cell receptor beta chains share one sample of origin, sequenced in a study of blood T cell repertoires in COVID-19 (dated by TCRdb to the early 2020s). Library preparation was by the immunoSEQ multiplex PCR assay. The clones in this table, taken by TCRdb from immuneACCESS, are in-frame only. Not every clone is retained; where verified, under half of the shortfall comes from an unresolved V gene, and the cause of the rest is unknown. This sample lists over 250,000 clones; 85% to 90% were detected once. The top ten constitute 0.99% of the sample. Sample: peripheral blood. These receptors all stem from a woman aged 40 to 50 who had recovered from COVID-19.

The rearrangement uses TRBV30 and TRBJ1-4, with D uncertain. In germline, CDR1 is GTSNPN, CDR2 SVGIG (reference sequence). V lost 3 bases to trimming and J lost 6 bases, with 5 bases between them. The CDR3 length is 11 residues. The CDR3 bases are TGTGCCTGGAGGGGCGATGAAAAACTGTTTTTT. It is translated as CAWRGDEKLFF.

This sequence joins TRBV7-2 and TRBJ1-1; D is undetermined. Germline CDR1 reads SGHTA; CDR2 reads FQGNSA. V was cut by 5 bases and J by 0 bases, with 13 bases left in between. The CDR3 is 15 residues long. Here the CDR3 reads CASSLMAALNTEAFF. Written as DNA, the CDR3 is TGTGCCAGCAGCCTCATGGCGGCCCTGAACACTGAAGCTTTCTTT.

The CDR3 sequence is CASSPRTGSTDTQYF. The DNA of the CDR3 is TGTGCCAGCAGCCCGCGGACAGGGAGCACAGATACGCAGTATTTT. V and J are TRBV7-2 and TRBJ2-3; 8 bases align to TRBD1. The CDR3 length is 15 residues. Germline loops: CDR1 SGHTA, CDR2 FQGNSA. V lost 5 bases, J lost 0 bases, and 4 bases stayed unmatched.

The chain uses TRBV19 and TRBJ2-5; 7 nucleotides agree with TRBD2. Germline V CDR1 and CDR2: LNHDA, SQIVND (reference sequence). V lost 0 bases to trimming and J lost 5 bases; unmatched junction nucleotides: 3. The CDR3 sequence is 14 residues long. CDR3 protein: CASSIEGRGETQYF. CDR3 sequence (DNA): TGTGCCAGTAGTATAGAGGGGAGGGGTGAGACCCAGTACTTC.

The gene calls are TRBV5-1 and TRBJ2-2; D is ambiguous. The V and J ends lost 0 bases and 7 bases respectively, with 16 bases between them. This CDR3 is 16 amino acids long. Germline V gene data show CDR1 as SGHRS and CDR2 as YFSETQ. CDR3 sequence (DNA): TGCGCCAGCAGCTTGGGCGCAGCAGAAGACATCGGGGAGCTGTTTTTT. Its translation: CASSLGAAEDIGELFF.

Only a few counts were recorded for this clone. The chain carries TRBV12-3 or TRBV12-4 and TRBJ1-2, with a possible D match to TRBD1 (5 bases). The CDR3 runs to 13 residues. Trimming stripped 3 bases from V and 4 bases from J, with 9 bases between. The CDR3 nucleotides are TGTGCCAGCAGTTTTGACGGGGGCTATGGCTACACCTTC. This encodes CASSFDGGYGYTF.

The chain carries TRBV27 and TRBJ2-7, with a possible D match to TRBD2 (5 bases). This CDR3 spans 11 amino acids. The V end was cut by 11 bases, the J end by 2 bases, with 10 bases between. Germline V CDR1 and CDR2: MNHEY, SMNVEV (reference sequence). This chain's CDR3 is CAVEGPYEQYF. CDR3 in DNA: TGTGCCGTCGAGGGCCCCTACGAGCAGTACTTC.

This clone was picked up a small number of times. CDR3 sequence (DNA): TGCGCCAGCAGCTTGGGGCGGCAGGGTTGGGGTGAAGCTTTCTTT. It yields the protein CASSLGRQGWGEAFF. The chain links TRBV5-1 to TRBJ1-1; TRBD1 might be the D (5 bases). The germline V gene has CDR1 SGHRS and CDR2 YFSETQ. Between the trimmed V and J ends, which lost 0 bases and 7 bases, there was a span of 16 bases. The CDR3 is 15 residues long.

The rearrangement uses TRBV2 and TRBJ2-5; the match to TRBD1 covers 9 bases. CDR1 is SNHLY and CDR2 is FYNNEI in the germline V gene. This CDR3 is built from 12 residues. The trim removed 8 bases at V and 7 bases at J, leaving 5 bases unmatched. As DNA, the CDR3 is TGTGCCAGCGGACAGGGGCAGGGGACCCAGTACTTC. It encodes CASGQGQGTQYF.

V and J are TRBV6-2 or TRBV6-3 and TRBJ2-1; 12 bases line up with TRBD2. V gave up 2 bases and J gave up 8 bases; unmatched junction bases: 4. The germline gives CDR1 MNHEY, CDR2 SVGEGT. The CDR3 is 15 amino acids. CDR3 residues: CASSYPRTSGDEQFF. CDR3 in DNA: TGTGCCAGCAGTTACCCTCGGACTAGCGGGGATGAGCAGTTCTTC.

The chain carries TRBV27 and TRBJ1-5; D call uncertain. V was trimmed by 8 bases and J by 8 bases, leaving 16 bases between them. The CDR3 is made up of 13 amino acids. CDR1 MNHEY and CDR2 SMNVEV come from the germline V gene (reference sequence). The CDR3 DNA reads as TGTGCCAGCGGCCGGGATAGGAACGAGCCCCAGCATTTT. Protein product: CASGRDRNEPQHF.

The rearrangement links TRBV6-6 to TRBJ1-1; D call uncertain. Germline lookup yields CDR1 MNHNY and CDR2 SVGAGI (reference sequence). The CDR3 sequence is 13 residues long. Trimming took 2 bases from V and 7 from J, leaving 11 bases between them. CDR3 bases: TGTGCCAGCAGTTACGATCGACAAGTTGAAGCTTTCTTT. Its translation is CASSYDRQVEAFF.

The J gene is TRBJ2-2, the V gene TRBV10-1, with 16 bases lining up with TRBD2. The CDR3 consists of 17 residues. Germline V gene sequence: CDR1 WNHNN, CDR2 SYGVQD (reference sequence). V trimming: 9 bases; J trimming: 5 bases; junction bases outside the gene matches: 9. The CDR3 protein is CARGTSGRAGGTGELFF. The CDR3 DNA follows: TGCGCCAGGGGGACTAGCGGGAGGGCCGGTGGGACCGGGGAGCTGTTTTTT.

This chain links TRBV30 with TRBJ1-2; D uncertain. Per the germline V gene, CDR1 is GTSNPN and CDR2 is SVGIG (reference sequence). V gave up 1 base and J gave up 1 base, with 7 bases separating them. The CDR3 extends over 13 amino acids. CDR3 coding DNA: TGTGCCTGGAGTGGGCGGAATAACTATGGCTACACCTTC. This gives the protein CAWSGRNNYGYTF.

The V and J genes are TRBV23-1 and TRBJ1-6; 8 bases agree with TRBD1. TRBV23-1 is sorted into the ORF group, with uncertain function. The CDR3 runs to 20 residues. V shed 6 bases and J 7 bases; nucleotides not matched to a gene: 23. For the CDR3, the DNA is TGCGCCAGCAGCCACCCCACAGGGGGAAAAGGCCAAGGGCGAAATTCACCCCTCCACTTT. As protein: CASSHPTGGKGQGRNSPLHF.

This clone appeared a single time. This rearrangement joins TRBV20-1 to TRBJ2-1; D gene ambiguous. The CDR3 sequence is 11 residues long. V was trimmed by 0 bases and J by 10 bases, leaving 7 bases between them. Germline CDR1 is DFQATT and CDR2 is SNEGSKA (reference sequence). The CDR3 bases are TGCAGTGCTAGAGACTACCTAGAGCAGTTCTTC. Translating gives CSARDYLEQFF.

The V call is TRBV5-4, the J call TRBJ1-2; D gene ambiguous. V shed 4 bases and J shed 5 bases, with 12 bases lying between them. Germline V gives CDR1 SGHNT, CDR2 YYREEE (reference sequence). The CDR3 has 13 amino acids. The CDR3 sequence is CASSPAGPYGYTF. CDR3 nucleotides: TGTGCCAGCAGCCCGGCGGGTCCGTATGGCTACACCTTC.

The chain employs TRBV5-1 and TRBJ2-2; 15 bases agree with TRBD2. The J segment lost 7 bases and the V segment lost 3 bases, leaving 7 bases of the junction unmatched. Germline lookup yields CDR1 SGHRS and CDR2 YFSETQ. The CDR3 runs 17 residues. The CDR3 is CASSSGLAGGPVGELFF. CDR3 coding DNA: TGCGCCAGCAGCTCCGGACTAGCGGGAGGGCCGGTCGGGGAGCTGTTTTTT.

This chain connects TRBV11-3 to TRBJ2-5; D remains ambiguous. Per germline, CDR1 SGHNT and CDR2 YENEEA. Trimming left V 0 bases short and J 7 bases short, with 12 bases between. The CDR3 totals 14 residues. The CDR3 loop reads CASSLERPTGTQYF. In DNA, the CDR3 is TGTGCCAGCAGCTTAGAGCGGCCGACCGGGACCCAGTACTTC.

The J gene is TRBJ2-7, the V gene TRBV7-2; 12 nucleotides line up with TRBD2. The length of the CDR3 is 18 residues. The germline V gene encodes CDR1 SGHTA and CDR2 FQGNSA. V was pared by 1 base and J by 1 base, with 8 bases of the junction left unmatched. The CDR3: CASSLVLPGLAGSYEQYF. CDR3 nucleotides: TGTGCCAGCAGCTTAGTGCTTCCGGGACTAGCGGGTTCCTACGAGCAGTACTTC.

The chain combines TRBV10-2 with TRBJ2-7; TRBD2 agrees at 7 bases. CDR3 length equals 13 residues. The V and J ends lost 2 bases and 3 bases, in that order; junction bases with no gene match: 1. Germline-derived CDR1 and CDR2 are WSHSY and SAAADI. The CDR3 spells CASSEGGGYEQYV. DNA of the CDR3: TGCGCCAGCAGTGAGGGGGGGGGCTACGAGCAGTACGTC.

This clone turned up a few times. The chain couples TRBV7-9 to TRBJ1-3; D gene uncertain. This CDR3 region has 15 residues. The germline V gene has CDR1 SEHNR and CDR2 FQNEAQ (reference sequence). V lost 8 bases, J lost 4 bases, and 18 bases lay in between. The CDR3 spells CASAPPAGWGNTIYF. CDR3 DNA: TGTGCCAGCGCCCCCCCGGCGGGTTGGGGAAACACCATATATTTT.

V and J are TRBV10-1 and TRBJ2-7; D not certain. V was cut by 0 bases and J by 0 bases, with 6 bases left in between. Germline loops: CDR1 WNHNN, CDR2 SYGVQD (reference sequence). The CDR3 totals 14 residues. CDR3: CASSESVASYEQYF. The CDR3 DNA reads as TGCGCCAGCAGTGAGTCGGTAGCCTCCTACGAGCAGTACTTC.

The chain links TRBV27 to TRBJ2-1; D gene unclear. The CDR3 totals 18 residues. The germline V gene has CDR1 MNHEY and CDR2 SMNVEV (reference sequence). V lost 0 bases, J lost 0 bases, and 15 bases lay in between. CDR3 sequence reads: CASSLSETLLSSYNEQFF. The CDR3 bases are TGTGCCAGCAGTTTATCCGAGACTCTTTTAAGCTCCTACAATGAGCAGTTCTTC.

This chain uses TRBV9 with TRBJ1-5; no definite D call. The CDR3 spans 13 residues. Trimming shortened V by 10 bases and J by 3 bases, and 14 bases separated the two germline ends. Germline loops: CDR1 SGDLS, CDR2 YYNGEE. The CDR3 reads CALRGGDNQPQHF. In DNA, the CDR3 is TGTGCCCTACGGGGAGGCGACAATCAGCCCCAGCATTTT.

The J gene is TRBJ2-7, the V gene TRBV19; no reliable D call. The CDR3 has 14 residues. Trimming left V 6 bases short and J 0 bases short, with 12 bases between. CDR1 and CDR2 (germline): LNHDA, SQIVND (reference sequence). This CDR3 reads CASSSGRSSYEQYF. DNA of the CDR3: TGTGCCAGTAGCTCGGGTCGCAGCTCCTACGAGCAGTACTTC.

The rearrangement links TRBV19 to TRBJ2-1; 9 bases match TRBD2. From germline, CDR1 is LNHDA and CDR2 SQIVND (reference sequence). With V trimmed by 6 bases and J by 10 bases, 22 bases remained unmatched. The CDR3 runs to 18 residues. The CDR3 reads CASSPNPLRRVSGGEQFF. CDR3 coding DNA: TGTGCCAGTAGCCCCAACCCCCTTAGAAGGGTGAGCGGGGGGGAGCAGTTCTTC.

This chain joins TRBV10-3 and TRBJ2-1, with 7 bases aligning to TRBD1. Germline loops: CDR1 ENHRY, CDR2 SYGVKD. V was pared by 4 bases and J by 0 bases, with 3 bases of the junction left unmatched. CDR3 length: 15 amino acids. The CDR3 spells CAISGGDSSYNEQFF. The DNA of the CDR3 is TGTGCCATCAGTGGTGGGGACAGCTCCTACAATGAGCAGTTCTTC.

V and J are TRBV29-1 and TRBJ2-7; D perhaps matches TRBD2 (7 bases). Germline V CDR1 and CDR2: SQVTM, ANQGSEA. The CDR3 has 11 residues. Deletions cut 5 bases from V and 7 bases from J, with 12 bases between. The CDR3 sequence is CSVRGGGEQYF. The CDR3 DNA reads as TGCAGCGTTCGAGGGGGGGGTGAGCAGTACTTC.

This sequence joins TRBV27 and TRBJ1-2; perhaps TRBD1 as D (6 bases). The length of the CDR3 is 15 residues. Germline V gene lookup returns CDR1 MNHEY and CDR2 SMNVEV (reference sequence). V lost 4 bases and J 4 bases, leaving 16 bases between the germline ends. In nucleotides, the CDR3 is TGTGCCAGCAGTTCCCCACAGCGGGGGGCCTATGGCTACACCTTC. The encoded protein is CASSSPQRGAYGYTF.